Detailed here is one TCR beta chain. This specimen belongs to a study of blood T cell repertoires in COVID-19. Method: immunoSEQ multiplex PCR; TCRdb's copy keeps in-frame clones and lacks some. Of fewer than 350,000 clones listed, 85% are singletons. This CDR3 is built from 15 residues. The germline V gene has CDR1 SNHLY and CDR2 FYNNEI. V lost 9 bases to trimming and J lost 8 bases; unmatched junction nucleotides: 12. The TCR comes from a woman aged 50 to 60 who had recovered from COVID-19. The chain couples TRBV2 to TRBJ1-6; 8 positions agree with TRBD1. Material for sequencing was PBMCs or T cells enriched from blood (not recorded which). CDR3 loop: CARRPDRGSYSPLHF. The CDR3 nucleotides are TGTGCCAGACGACCCGACAGGGGCTCGTATTCACCCCTCCACTTT.